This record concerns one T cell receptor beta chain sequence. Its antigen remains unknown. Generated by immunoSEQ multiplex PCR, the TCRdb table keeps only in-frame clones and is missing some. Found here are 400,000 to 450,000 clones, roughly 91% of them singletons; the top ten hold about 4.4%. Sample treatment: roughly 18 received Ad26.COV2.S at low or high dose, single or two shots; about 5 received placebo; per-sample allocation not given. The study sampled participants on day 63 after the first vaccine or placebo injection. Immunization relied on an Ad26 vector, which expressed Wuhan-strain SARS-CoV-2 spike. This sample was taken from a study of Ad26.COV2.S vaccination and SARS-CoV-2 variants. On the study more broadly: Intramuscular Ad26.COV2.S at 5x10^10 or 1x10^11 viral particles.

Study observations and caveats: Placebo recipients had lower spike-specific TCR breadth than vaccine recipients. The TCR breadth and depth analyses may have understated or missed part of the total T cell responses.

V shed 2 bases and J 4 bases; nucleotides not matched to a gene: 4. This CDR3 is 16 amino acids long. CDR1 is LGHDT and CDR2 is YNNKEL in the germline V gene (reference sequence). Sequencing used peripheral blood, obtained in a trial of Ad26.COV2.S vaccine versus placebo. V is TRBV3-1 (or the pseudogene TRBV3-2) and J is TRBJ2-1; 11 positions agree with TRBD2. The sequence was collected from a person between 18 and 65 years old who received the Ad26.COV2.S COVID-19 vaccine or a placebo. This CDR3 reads CASSQTGTSGYNEQFF. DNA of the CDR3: TGTGCCAGCAGCCAAACCGGGACTAGCGGTTACAATGAGCAGTTCTTC.